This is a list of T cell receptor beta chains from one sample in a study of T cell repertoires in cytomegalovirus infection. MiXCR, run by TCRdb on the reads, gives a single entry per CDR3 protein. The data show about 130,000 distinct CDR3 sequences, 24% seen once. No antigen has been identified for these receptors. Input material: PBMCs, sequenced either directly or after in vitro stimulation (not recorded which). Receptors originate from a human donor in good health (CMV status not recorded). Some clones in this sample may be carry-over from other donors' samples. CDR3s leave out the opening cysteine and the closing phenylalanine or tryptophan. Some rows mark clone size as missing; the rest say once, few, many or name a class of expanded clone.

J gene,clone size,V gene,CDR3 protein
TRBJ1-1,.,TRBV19,ASSTDPGTEAF
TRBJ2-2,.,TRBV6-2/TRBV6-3,ASSQGFRTGELF
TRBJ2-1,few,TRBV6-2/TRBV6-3,ASSYSAGWVYNEQF
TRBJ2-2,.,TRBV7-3,ASSLNSHTGELF
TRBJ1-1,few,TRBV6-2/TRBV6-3,ASSYSRLAEAF
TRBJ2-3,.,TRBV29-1,SVEGPVGATQY
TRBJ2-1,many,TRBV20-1,SARGVWREFLYEQF
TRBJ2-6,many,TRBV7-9,ASSPTRNSGANVLT
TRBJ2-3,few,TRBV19,ASSRTDTQY
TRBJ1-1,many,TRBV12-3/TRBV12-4,ASRVGLLDTEAF
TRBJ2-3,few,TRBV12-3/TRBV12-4,ASSLAYSRQEDTQY
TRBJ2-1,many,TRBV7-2,ASSSDFSGNEQF
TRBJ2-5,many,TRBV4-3,ASSQDASGRRETQY
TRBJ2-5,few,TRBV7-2,ASSLAPLSETQY
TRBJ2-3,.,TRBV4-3,ASSQPDIPSTDTQY
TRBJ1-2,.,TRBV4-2,ASSQERIYT
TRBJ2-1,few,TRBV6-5,ASSYSRSGLAGVDEQF
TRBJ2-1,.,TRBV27,ASSLFGTRMRNEQF
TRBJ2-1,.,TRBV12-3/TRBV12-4,ASFDATSGRAQQF
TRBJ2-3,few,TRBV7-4,ASSTLAEDTDTQY
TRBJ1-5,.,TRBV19,ASTLSPGWGNQPQH
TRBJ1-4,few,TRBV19,ASRQTGGREKLF
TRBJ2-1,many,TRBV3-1,ASSPLGDVAGVGNEQF
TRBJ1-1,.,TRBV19,ASSMGWGVNTEAF
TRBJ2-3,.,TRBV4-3,ASSHKTTDTQY
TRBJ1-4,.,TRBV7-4,ASSSGTANEKLF
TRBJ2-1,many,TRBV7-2,ASSLSETRYNEQF
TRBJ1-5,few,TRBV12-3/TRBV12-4,ASSFSGNNQPQH
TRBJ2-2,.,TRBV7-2,ASSLAHTTGELF
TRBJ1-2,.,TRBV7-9,ASEPRSQGKDGYT